This TCR beta chain was sequenced for a study of T cell clones after liver transplantation. Study-wide background: Post-transplant blood was tracked for graft-donor-reactive T cell clones identified in a pre-transplant mixed lymphocyte reaction. Pre-transplant mixed lymphocyte reactions yielded third-party-reactive TCRbeta sequences as comparators for graft-donor-reactive sequences. Study-wide points: In most of the 8 subjects, circulating graft-donor-reactive CD4 TCRbeta sequences fell significantly after transplant.

Some clones are missing from TCRdb's copy, which holds only in-frame ones; the method was immunoSEQ multiplex PCR. The sample has 65,000 to 90,000 clones; about nine tenths are singletons. As concerns this clone: What it binds is not known.

Germline assignment: CDR1 LGHNA and CDR2 YSLEER. V gave up 1 base and J gave up 5 bases; unmatched junction bases: 10. The CDR3 contains 18 residues. This TCR was recovered from a human donor who received a liver transplant. This material consisted of CD4+ T cells from blood, taken before liver transplant. V is TRBV4-3 and J is TRBJ2-3, with 12 bases matching TRBD2. The CDR3 here is CASSQGASGRAVEDTQYF. CDR3 sequence (DNA): TGCGCCAGCAGCCAAGGGGCTAGCGGGAGGGCCGTTGAAGATACGCAGTATTTT.